This entry lists 23 T cell receptor beta chains sequenced from one sample in a study of blood T cells in healthy people across ages. For the second PCR, which ran for 7 to 11 cycles, a sample-barcoded 5' primer and a J-beta primer mix were used. One entry per CDR3 protein results from TCRdb running MiXCR on the 5' RACE reads. Of around 970,000 distinct CDR3 sequences listed, roughly 51% were seen once; the top ten hold about a fifth. The sequencing sample was made of blood. The receptor source for this set is a woman aged 60-70 years in good health.

The chain links TRBV4-3 to TRBJ1-2; no clear D gene. The CDR3 has 14 amino acids. Trimming shortened V by 1 base and J by 8 bases, and 14 bases separated the two germline ends. Per the germline V gene, CDR1 is LGHNA and CDR2 is YSLEER. The CDR3 nucleotides read TGCGCCAGCAGCCAAGGAGCCCAGGCAGGCGGCTACACCTTC. Translating it yields CASSQGAQAGGYTF.

The genes are TRBV7-9 and TRBJ1-1, with D tentatively TRBD1 (6 bases). The V end lost 5 bases, the J end lost 8 bases, and 15 bases lay between the germline ends. This CDR3 is 13 amino acids long. Germline CDR1 is SEHNR and CDR2 is FQNEAQ (reference sequence). The CDR3 reads CASSPTGDREAFF. Written as DNA, the CDR3 is TGTGCCAGCAGCCCCACCGGAGACAGGGAAGCTTTCTTT.

The chain couples TRBV7-8 to TRBJ2-1; D may correspond to TRBD1 or TRBD2 (5 bases each). Germline CDR1 reads SGHVS; CDR2 reads FQNEAQ. The CDR3 sequence is 15 residues long. The ends were cut back, 1 base at V and 6 bases at J, with 13 bases in the middle. CDR3 sequence: CASSLGRGPLNEQFF. CDR3 bases: TGTGCCAGCAGCTTAGGTCGGGGCCCTCTCAATGAGCAGTTCTTC.

There are a few counts of this clonotype. This CDR3 reads CSAADRVYEQYF. The CDR3 DNA follows: TGCAGTGCTGCGGACAGGGTGTACGAGCAGTACTTC. The chain uses TRBV20-1 and TRBJ2-4, with 8 positions matching TRBD1. The J call may be in error: the DNA end matches TRBJ2-7 better. This CDR3 has 12 residues. CDR1 is DFQATT, CDR2 SNEGSKA, per germline (reference sequence).

Details on this clonotype: At one end the junction does not follow the germline gene, possibly because of a read error. The chain employs TRBV5-1 and TRBJ2-1; D is undetermined. Looked up from germline, CDR1 is SGHRS and CDR2 is YFSETQ. The CDR3 runs 12 residues. CDR3 amino acids: CASSFEALGQFF. CDR3 coding DNA: TGCGCCAGCAGCTTCGAAGCTCTCGGGCAGTTCTTT.

V gene TRBV7-3 combines with J gene TRBJ1-1; possible D gene TRBD1, 5 bases. The CDR3 spans 15 residues. Germline V CDR1 and CDR2: SGHTA, FQGTGA. Trimming pared 0 bases from V and 4 bases from J, leaving 12 bases between. CDR3 DNA: TGTGCCAGCAGCTTAACTCAGGTTGGGGGCACTGAAGCTTTCTTT. It codes for CASSLTQVGGTEAFF.

The sample holds a few counts of this clonotype. CDR3 loop: CASSVGQGWTQTQYF. The CDR3 DNA is TGTGCCAGCAGCGTCGGACAGGGGTGGACTCAGACCCAGTACTTC. The V and J genes are TRBV11-3 and TRBJ2-5; the match to TRBD1 covers 9 bases. The V gene's germline CDR1 is SGHNT and CDR2 YENEEA. The CDR3 is 15 residues long. The V segment lost 5 bases and the J segment 6 bases; nucleotides outside the gene matches: 10.

The chain combines TRBV11-2 with TRBJ2-5; D ambiguous. Germline lookup yields CDR1 SGHAT and CDR2 FQNNGV. V lost 1 base to trimming and J lost 4 bases, with 10 bases between them. This CDR3 spans 14 amino acids. The CDR3 here is CASSLVNVRETQYF. The CDR3 DNA is TGTGCCAGCAGCTTAGTAAACGTTAGAGAGACCCAGTACTTC. Together with reference TRBV11-2 and TRBJ2-5, the CDR3 gives the full variable domain: EAGVAQSPRYKIIEKRQSVAFWCNPISGHATLYWYQQILGQGPKLLIQFQNNGVVDDSQLPKDRFSAERLKGVDSTLKIQPAKLEDSAVYLCASSLVNVRETQYFGPGTRLLVL.

This clonotype was seen only a few times. This chain links TRBV28 with TRBJ2-5; possible D gene TRBD2, 5 bases. The J call may not be correct, given that the DNA end is closer to TRBJ2-7. Looked up from germline, CDR1 is MDHEN and CDR2 is SYDVKM. CDR3 size: 15 residues. Here the CDR3 DNA reads TGTGCCAGCTGCCCCAAGGTCGGACTGACCTACGAGCAGTACTTC. This codes for CASCPKVGLTYEQYF.

J is TRBJ2-3 and V is TRBV10-3; D call uncertain. Between the trimmed V and J ends, which lost 0 bases and 5 bases, there was a span of 15 bases. The germline V gene encodes CDR1 ENHRY and CDR2 SYGVKD. This CDR3 region has 16 residues. CDR3 DNA sequence: TGTGCCATCAGTGAGTCGAATGGCGCCATCCGAGATACGCAGTATTTT. Translating it yields CAISESNGAIRDTQYF.

This clonotype has a handful of counts. The chain joins TRBV29-1 to TRBJ2-3, with 9 bases that match TRBD1. CDR1 and CDR2 from the germline V gene are SQVTM and ANQGSEA. Trimming cost V 1 base and J 4 bases; bases outside gene matches: 9. The CDR3 spans 16 residues. The CDR3 region is CSVEGTGTGISDTQYF. In DNA form, the CDR3 reads TGCAGCGTTGAAGGCACCGGGACAGGGATATCAGATACGCAGTATTTT.

This clonotype appeared a few times. The CDR3 spells CASRRDRGMWEQYF. The CDR3 DNA is TGTGCCAGCAGGCGGGACAGGGGGATGTGGGAGCAGTACTTC. The chain carries TRBV28 and TRBJ2-7; 11 positions match TRBD1. V was pared by 6 bases and J by 7 bases, with 8 bases of the junction left unmatched. This CDR3 has 14 amino acids. Germline V gene data show CDR1 as MDHEN and CDR2 as SYDVKM.

This clonotype showed up just a few times. V gene TRBV2 combines with J gene TRBJ2-3; D gene uncertain. Trimming left V 6 bases short and J 2 bases short, with 15 bases between. CDR3 length equals 15 residues. CDR1 and CDR2 (germline): SNHLY, FYNNEI. CDR3 region: CASSLLTVPTDTQYF. The CDR3 DNA sequence: TGTGCCAGCAGCCTTTTGACGGTCCCCACAGATACGCAGTATTTT.

The rearrangement joins TRBV10-3 to TRBJ2-5, with 7 nucleotides matching TRBD1. The CDR3 totals 14 residues. The germline gives CDR1 ENHRY, CDR2 SYGVKD. Losses at the gene ends were 6 bases for V and 7 bases for J; bases not matched to a gene: 11. This CDR3 is CAIREDRAGVTQYF. For the CDR3, the DNA is TGTGCCATCAGAGAAGACAGGGCCGGTGTGACCCAGTACTTC.

This clonotype was counted only a few times. The junction and the germline gene differ at one end; a read error may be behind it. This chain connects TRBV6-2 or TRBV6-3 to TRBJ1-1, with D perhaps matching TRBD1 (6 bases). The length of the CDR3 is 14 residues. Germline V gene lookup returns CDR1 MNHEY and CDR2 SVGEGT. DNA of the CDR3: TGTGCCAGCACTTACAGGGAACAAAACACTGAAGCTTTCTTT. It is translated as CASTYREQNTEAFF.

This chain connects TRBV7-2 to TRBJ2-7; D is perhaps TRBD1 (5 bases). With 3 bases removed from V and 5 bases from J, the gap between germline ends came to 11 bases. From germline, CDR1 is SGHTA and CDR2 FQGNSA. This CDR3 spans 13 amino acids. The CDR3 DNA follows: TGTGCCAGCAGCTTCGACAGCCCTAACGAGCAGTACTTC. Residues: CASSFDSPNEQYF.

The chain carries TRBV20-1 and TRBJ2-4, with D possibly matching TRBD1 (6 bases). TRBJ2-7 matches the DNA end more closely, so the J call is doubtful. This CDR3 comprises 13 residues. Germline lookup yields CDR1 DFQATT and CDR2 SNEGSKA (reference sequence). CDR3 DNA: TGCAGTCCACAGGGCACGACTCCCTACGAGCAGTACTTC. Its translation is CSPQGTTPYEQYF.

V gene TRBV3-1 combines with J gene TRBJ2-5, with D unresolved. CDR3 length: 14 amino acids. CDR1 LGHDT and CDR2 YNNKEL come from the germline V gene (reference sequence). With 0 bases removed from V and 0 bases from J, the gap between germline ends came to 5 bases. CDR3 nucleotide sequence: TGTGCCAGCAGCCAAGAAGAATACCAAGAGACCCAGTACTTC. Residues: CASSQEEYQETQYF.

This clonotype came up a few times. The V and J genes are TRBV12-3 or TRBV12-4 and TRBJ2-5; D possibly corresponds to TRBD2 (5 bases). The CDR3 length is 12 residues. Trimming pared 9 bases from V and 13 bases from J, leaving 21 bases between. The DNA for the CDR3 is TGTGCCAGTCGAGCGGCCACCGGCCTACGGTACTTC. As protein: CASRAATGLRYF.

The chain combines TRBV20-1 with TRBJ2-5; TRBD2 agrees at 13 bases. Germline CDR1 is DFQATT and CDR2 is SNEGSKA (reference sequence). The length of the CDR3 is 16 residues. V trimming: 6 bases; J trimming: 2 bases; junction bases outside the gene matches: 9. CDR3 bases: TGCAGTGCGGAAAGGACTAGCGGGGGTCTACAAGAGACCCAGTACTTC. It yields the protein CSAERTSGGLQETQYF.

This clonotype was counted at least ten times. The chain recombines TRBV29-1 with TRBJ2-5; D may be TRBD1 (6 bases). There are 12 residues in the CDR3. Trimming took off 7 bases at V and 2 bases at J, with 11 bases between the two ends. The V gene's germline CDR1 is SQVTM and CDR2 ANQGSEA. The CDR3 nucleotides are TGCAGCGCTGGGGGCCAGCAAGAGACCCAGTACTTC. As protein: CSAGGQQETQYF.

This clonotype has only a few counts. V usage is TRBV10-3 and J usage is TRBJ2-1; no clear D gene. Looked up from germline, CDR1 is ENHRY and CDR2 is SYGVKD. The CDR3 length is 11 residues. The ends were cut back, 8 bases at V and 7 bases at J, with 9 bases in the middle. The CDR3 sequence is CAIRLGNEQFF. In DNA, the CDR3 is TGTGCCATCCGGTTGGGAAATGAGCAGTTCTTC.

As to this clonotype: At one boundary the junction diverges from the germline segment, which might be a read error. The chain employs TRBV10-3 and TRBJ2-3; TRBD1 agrees at 8 bases. Per germline, CDR1 ENHRY and CDR2 SYGVKD. CDR3 size: 16 residues. The CDR3 reads CAISESARGRTDAQYF. The CDR3 DNA reads as TGTGCCATCAGTGAGTCCGCCAGGGGGCGGACAGATGCGCAGTATTTT.